The 9 T cell receptor beta chains in this list originate from one sample, sequenced in a study of graft-versus-host responses after intestinal transplantation. These receptors' antigens are unknown. TCRdb's table, derived via immunoSEQ multiplex PCR, lists solely in-frame clones and lacks some. The data contain 90,000 to 150,000 clones, 85% to 95% of them singletons. Material: unstimulated CD8+ T cells sorted from spleen or lymph node cells, obtained before intestinal transplant. The receptors shown here come from a human donor who received an intestinal transplant.

The rearrangement joins TRBV19 to TRBJ1-1; D ambiguous. Germline-derived CDR1 and CDR2 are LNHDA and SQIVND (reference sequence). Trimming cost V 3 bases and J 1 base, with 9 bases left between them. This CDR3 has 14 amino acids. CDR3 in DNA: TGTGCCAGTAGTATGGTACTTAAGAACACTGAAGCTTTCTTT. The encoded protein is CASSMVLKNTEAFF. The full variable domain, in which reference TRBV19 and TRBJ1-1 provide the parts outside the CDR3, is DGGITQSPKYLFRKEGQNVTLSCEQNLNHDAMYWYRQDPGQGLRLIYYSQIVNDFQKGDIAEGYSVSREKKESFPLTVTSAQKNPTAFYLCASSMVLKNTEAFFGQGTRLTVV.

This chain connects TRBV11-2 to TRBJ2-7; 8 bases match TRBD1. The CDR3 has 15 residues. Germline V gene lookup returns CDR1 SGHAT and CDR2 FQNNGV. J gave up 2 bases and V 4 bases, and 7 bases lay outside the gene matches. The CDR3 spells CASSSRDRFAYEQYF. The DNA for the CDR3 is TGTGCCAGCAGCTCCCGGGACAGGTTCGCCTACGAGCAGTACTTC.

The V call is TRBV11-2, the J call TRBJ2-5, with unresolved D. From germline, CDR1 is SGHAT and CDR2 FQNNGV. This CDR3 is built from 15 residues. V was clipped by 5 bases and J by 4 bases, with 17 bases between them. In DNA form, the CDR3 reads TGTGCCAGCAGCCTAATGGGCAATGAAGGAGAGACCCAGTACTTC. Protein product: CASSLMGNEGETQYF.

The V call is TRBV7-8, the J call TRBJ2-7; D call uncertain. The CDR3 covers 13 residues. Germline V gene sequence: CDR1 SGHVS, CDR2 FQNEAQ. V shed 1 base and J shed 6 bases, with 10 bases lying between them. CDR3 nucleotides: TGTGCCAGCAGCTTAGTGGGTCGGAGCGAGCAGTACTTC. It encodes CASSLVGRSEQYF.

This sequence joins TRBV28 and TRBJ1-6; tentative D call: TRBD1 (5 bases). CDR1 and CDR2 from the germline V gene are MDHEN and SYDVKM. Trimming removed 11 bases at V and 7 bases at J, with 12 bases between. The CDR3 has 12 amino acids. The CDR3: CAAREGNSPLHF. CDR3 DNA sequence: TGTGCCGCCAGGGAGGGAAATTCACCCCTCCACTTT.

CDR3 loop: CASSLGLSGGGNGNTIYF. CDR3 in DNA: TGTGCCAGCAGCTTAGGACTTTCCGGGGGGGGTAATGGAAACACCATATATTTT. The J gene is TRBJ1-3, the V gene TRBV7-2; D may be TRBD1 (5 bases). V was trimmed by 1 base and J by 3 bases, leaving 19 bases between them. The CDR3 spans 18 residues. Germline CDR1 reads SGHTA; CDR2 reads FQGNSA.

V is TRBV6-5 and J is TRBJ2-3; the match to TRBD2 covers 8 bases. The ends lost 6 bases at V and 0 bases at J; junction bases unmatched: 5. The CDR3 is 15 residues long. CDR1 and CDR2 from the germline V gene are MNHEY and SVGAGI. CDR3 sequence reads: CASSNGGGSTDTQYF. DNA for the CDR3: TGTGCCAGCAGCAACGGGGGGGGTAGCACAGATACGCAGTATTTT.

The chain joins TRBV23-1 to TRBJ1-5; 9 nucleotides align to TRBD1. TRBV23-1 is recorded as an ORF, its role being uncertain. Trimming removed 6 bases from V and 7 bases from J; junction bases left unmatched: 7. This CDR3 has 14 residues. The CDR3 region has the DNA TGCGCCAGCAGACCTGGACAGGGGACCCAGCCCCAGCATTTT. Translating it yields CASRPGQGTQPQHF.

The genes are TRBV4-1 and TRBJ2-2; 16 positions match TRBD2. V dropped 5 bases and J dropped 4; count of bases not matched to a gene: 16. The length of the CDR3 is 21 residues. Per germline, CDR1 MGHRA and CDR2 YSYEKL. CDR3 bases: TGCGCCAGCAGCAAGGGGCGGGGAACGGGACTAGCGGGAGGGAGCACCGGGGAGCTGTTTTTT. It is translated as CASSKGRGTGLAGGSTGELFF.